This T cell receptor beta chain was found in a study of T cell responses to AZD1222 COVID-19 vaccine. V dropped 5 bases and J dropped 6 bases, with 10 bases sitting between them. Per the germline V gene, CDR1 is LGHNA and CDR2 is YNFKEQ. This CDR3 is 12 amino acids long. Turning to this clone: Its specificity is not known.

Study findings and constraints: At baseline, just five to seven AZD1222 recipients tested seropositive. Compared with day 0, the breadth and depth of the Spike-specific TCR repertoire rose significantly after two doses of AZD1222.

Measured with immunoSEQ multiplex PCR; TCRdb has only the in-frame clones, and not every one. The sample lists under 50,000 clones, approximately 85% occurring once. The material was peripheral blood, obtained 28 days after the second dose of the MenACWY control vaccine. This clonotype was obtained from an adult who received the MenACWY meningococcal vaccine as a control. V usage is TRBV4-2 and J usage is TRBJ1-1; a weak D match, TRBD1 (6 bases). CDR3 coding DNA: TGTGCCAGCAGCAACGCAGGGGCTGAAGCTTTCTTT. Its translation is CASSNAGAEAFF.